A selection of T cell receptor beta chains follows, all from one sample in a study of molecular identifiers for immune sequencing clone quantification. TCRdb itself ran the PCR reads through MiXCR, one entry per CDR3 protein. The data show fewer than 45,000 distinct CDR3 sequences, with about a quarter seen just once and around 0.97% held by the top ten. Material for sequencing was naive CD8+ T cells from blood, with Jurkat cell RNA spiked in. The receptors were sampled from a human donor in good health. Some libraries in this study had Jurkat cell RNA spiked in. CDR3s include the opening cysteine and the closing phenylalanine or tryptophan. D genes are given only for firm matches. Not all rows give a size; the values are once, few, many and, for expanded clones, a class.

clone size: many; V gene: TRBV27; D gene: NA; J gene: TRBJ2-6; CDR3 protein: CASSLRGANVLTF; CDR3 DNA: TGTGCCAGCAGTTTAAGGGGGGCCAACGTCCTGACTTTC
clone size: many; V gene: TRBV4-1; D gene: NA; J gene: TRBJ1-1; CDR3 protein: CASSQLQGLNTEAFF; CDR3 DNA: TGCGCCAGCAGCCAATTACAGGGATTGAACACTGAAGCTTTCTTT
clone size: many; V gene: TRBV7-9; D gene: NA; J gene: TRBJ1-1; CDR3 protein: CASSFFWGQVTEAFF; CDR3 DNA: TGTGCCAGCAGCTTCTTCTGGGGGCAGGTAACTGAAGCTTTCTTT
clone size: many; V gene: TRBV24-1; D gene: TRBD1; J gene: TRBJ2-5; CDR3 protein: CATSDYHRGQETQYF; CDR3 DNA: TGTGCCACCAGTGATTATCACAGGGGGCAGGAGACCCAGTACTTC
clone size: many; V gene: TRBV6-2/TRBV6-3; D gene: NA; J gene: TRBJ1-5; CDR3 protein: CASSSLLDGNQPQHF; CDR3 DNA: TGTGCCAGCAGTTCCCTTCTGGATGGCAATCAGCCCCAGCATTTT
clone size: many; V gene: TRBV3-1; D gene: TRBD2; J gene: TRBJ2-5; CDR3 protein: CASSQDWPSGGVETQYF; CDR3 DNA: TGTGCCAGCAGCCAAGACTGGCCTAGCGGGGGGGTGGAGACCCAGTACTTC
clone size: many; V gene: TRBV30; D gene: NA; J gene: TRBJ2-7; CDR3 protein: CAWSGLALGGPYEQYF; CDR3 DNA: TGTGCCTGGAGTGGCCTGGCGCTGGGCGGACCCTACGAGCAGTACTTC
clone size: many; V gene: TRBV7-2; D gene: TRBD1; J gene: TRBJ2-2; CDR3 protein: CASSSGQGALSGELFF; CDR3 DNA: TGTGCCAGCAGCTCGGGACAGGGGGCGCTTTCCGGGGAGCTGTTTTTT
clone size: many; V gene: TRBV6-5; D gene: NA; J gene: TRBJ2-7; CDR3 protein: CASSQANTRSYEQYF; CDR3 DNA: TGTGCCAGCAGTCAGGCCAACACTCGCTCCTACGAGCAGTACTTC
clone size: NA; V gene: TRBV7-9; D gene: NA; J gene: TRBJ2-7; CDR3 protein: CASSSPINYGLAPLYF; CDR3 DNA: TGTGCCAGCAGCTCGCCCATAAATTACGGCCTAGCCCCCCTTTACTTC
clone size: many; V gene: TRBV4-1; D gene: NA; J gene: TRBJ2-1; CDR3 protein: CASSQETSPEQFF; CDR3 DNA: TGCGCCAGCAGCCAAGAAACGAGCCCTGAGCAGTTCTTC
clone size: many; V gene: TRBV12-3/TRBV12-4; D gene: NA; J gene: TRBJ2-2; CDR3 protein: CASSLGGAGELFF; CDR3 DNA: TGTGCCAGCAGTTTAGGTGGGGCCGGGGAGCTGTTTTTT
clone size: NA; V gene: TRBV10-3; D gene: NA; J gene: TRBJ1-6; CDR3 protein: CAIRNIGDSPLPF; CDR3 DNA: TGTGCCATCAGAAACATAGGTGATTCCCCCCTCCCCTTT
clone size: many; V gene: TRBV27; D gene: NA; J gene: TRBJ2-5; CDR3 protein: CASGPRQLGVQETQYF; CDR3 DNA: TGTGCCAGCGGACCTCGCCAACTAGGTGTCCAAGAGACCCAGTACTTC
clone size: many; V gene: TRBV10-2; D gene: NA; J gene: TRBJ1-1; CDR3 protein: CASSDGSNTEAFF; CDR3 DNA: TGCGCCAGCAGTGACGGCAGTAACACTGAAGCTTTCTTT
clone size: many; V gene: TRBV3-1; D gene: NA; J gene: TRBJ2-7; CDR3 protein: CASSPGRGSSYEQYF; CDR3 DNA: TGTGCCAGCAGCCCGGGGCGCGGTAGCTCCTACGAGCAGTACTTC
clone size: many; V gene: TRBV12-3/TRBV12-4; D gene: NA; J gene: TRBJ2-7; CDR3 protein: CASSLGSRGYYEQYF; CDR3 DNA: TGTGCCAGCAGTTTAGGGTCGCGGGGCTACTACGAGCAGTACTTC
clone size: NA; V gene: TRBV4-3; D gene: TRBD2; J gene: TRBJ2-2; CDR3 protein: CASSQVGGGISGELFF; CDR3 DNA: TGCGCCAGCAGCCAAGTGGGCGGGGGGATCAGCGGGGAGCTGTTTTTT
clone size: many; V gene: TRBV20-1; D gene: TRBD1; J gene: TRBJ1-5; CDR3 protein: CSATGWRGQGSNQPQHF; CDR3 DNA: TGCAGTGCCACGGGCTGGCGAGGACAGGGAAGCAATCAGCCCCAGCATTTT
clone size: once; V gene: TRBV5-5; D gene: TRBD2; J gene: TRBJ2-1; CDR3 protein: CASSWDLGGDGNEQFF; CDR3 DNA: TGTGCCAGCAGCTGGGACCTCGGGGGGGACGGCAATGAGCAGTTCTTC
clone size: medium-sized; V gene: TRBV28; D gene: TRBD1; J gene: TRBJ2-7; CDR3 protein: CASNAGQGPYEQYF; CDR3 DNA: TGTGCCAGCAACGCGGGACAGGGCCCCTACGAGCAGTACTTC
clone size: many; V gene: TRBV6-2/TRBV6-3; D gene: TRBD2; J gene: TRBJ2-1; CDR3 protein: CASSYAGLAGIYNEQFF; CDR3 DNA: TGTGCCAGCAGTTACGCCGGACTAGCGGGAATCTACAATGAGCAGTTCTTC
clone size: many; V gene: TRBV4-3; D gene: TRBD1; J gene: TRBJ2-5; CDR3 protein: CASSRDRGPRETQYF; CDR3 DNA: TGCGCCAGCAGCCGGGACAGGGGTCCAAGGGAGACCCAGTACTTC
clone size: few; V gene: TRBV20-1; D gene: NA; J gene: TRBJ2-2; CDR3 protein: CSAWDTGELFF; CDR3 DNA: TGCAGTGCCTGGGACACCGGGGAGCTGTTTTTT
clone size: many; V gene: TRBV12-3/TRBV12-4; D gene: NA; J gene: TRBJ2-6; CDR3 protein: CASRLHRDNSGANVLTF; CDR3 DNA: TGTGCCAGCAGATTACACCGGGACAACTCTGGGGCCAACGTCCTGACTTTC
clone size: few; V gene: TRBV5-6; D gene: NA; J gene: TRBJ2-7; CDR3 protein: CASSLAYSSYEQYF; CDR3 DNA: TGTGCCAGCAGCTTGGCCTACAGCTCCTACGAGCAGTACTTC
clone size: many; V gene: TRBV9; D gene: TRBD2; J gene: TRBJ2-3; CDR3 protein: CASSVAGAGSSTDTQYF; CDR3 DNA: TGTGCCAGCAGCGTAGCTGGAGCGGGGTCTAGCACAGATACGCAGTATTTT
clone size: many; V gene: TRBV20-1; D gene: NA; J gene: TRBJ2-7; CDR3 protein: CSAREGNSYEQYF; CDR3 DNA: TGCAGTGCTAGAGAAGGTAACTCCTACGAGCAGTACTTC
clone size: many; V gene: TRBV20-1; D gene: NA; J gene: TRBJ1-1; CDR3 protein: CSANEEGWNTEAFF; CDR3 DNA: TGCAGTGCCAACGAGGAGGGGTGGAACACTGAAGCTTTCTTT
clone size: medium-sized; V gene: TRBV4-3; D gene: TRBD1; J gene: TRBJ1-5; CDR3 protein: CASSHHTGGGQPQHF; CDR3 DNA: TGCGCCAGCAGCCACCATACAGGGGGAGGTCAGCCCCAGCATTTT
clone size: NA; V gene: TRBV29-1; D gene: NA; J gene: TRBJ2-7; CDR3 protein: CSVVVEYEQHF; CDR3 DNA: TGCAGCGTTGTTGTGGAATACGAGCAGCACTTC
clone size: many; V gene: TRBV4-1; D gene: TRBD1; J gene: TRBJ1-1; CDR3 protein: CASSQDGTGVKGVTEAFF; CDR3 DNA: TGCGCCAGCAGCCAAGATGGGACAGGGGTAAAAGGGGTCACTGAAGCTTTCTTT
clone size: many; V gene: TRBV20-1; D gene: NA; J gene: TRBJ1-2; CDR3 protein: CSATSPRLDQGSHTF; CDR3 DNA: TGCAGTGCTACCTCCCCACGGTTGGACCAGGGTAGCCACACCTTC
clone size: NA; V gene: TRBV6-5; D gene: TRBD1; J gene: TRBJ2-1; CDR3 protein: CASSDRGLVSPYNEQFF; CDR3 DNA: TGTGCCAGTTCGGACAGGGGCCTAGTCAGCCCCTACAATGAGCAGTTCTTC
clone size: once; V gene: TRBV27; D gene: TRBD1; J gene: TRBJ2-7; CDR3 protein: CASSLRQGASYEQYF; CDR3 DNA: TGTGCCAGCAGTTTGAGGCAGGGGGCGAGCTACGAGCAGTACTTC
clone size: NA; V gene: TRBV29-1; D gene: NA; J gene: TRBJ1-1; CDR3 protein: CSGIQGNTEAFF; CDR3 DNA: TGCAGCGGTATCCAGGGGAACACTGAAGCTTTCTTT
clone size: few; V gene: TRBV7-3; D gene: TRBD2; J gene: TRBJ2-1; CDR3 protein: CASSQTSGIYDEQFF; CDR3 DNA: TGTGCCAGCAGCCAGACTAGCGGGATCTACGATGAGCAGTTCTTC